The next 26 T cell receptor beta chains were all read from a single sample in a study of blood T cell repertoires in COVID-19. Assay: immunoSEQ multiplex PCR; the TCRdb copy retains only in-frame clones and omits some. Seen here are more than 150,000 clones, 84% observed once, and the top ten hold 6% to 8.5%. Sequenced input: peripheral blood. All receptors derive from a human donor in a cohort sampled during active COVID-19.

This sequence joins TRBV9 and TRBJ2-5; the match to TRBD2 covers 9 bases. Germline V gene lookup returns CDR1 SGDLS and CDR2 YYNGEE. Losses at the gene ends were 4 bases for V and 4 bases for J; bases not matched to a gene: 8. This CDR3 spans 15 amino acids. The CDR3 DNA reads as TGTGCCAGCAGCCATCTGGCGGGGGGGGCAGAGACCCAGTACTTC. This encodes CASSHLAGGAETQYF.

The chain couples TRBV6-5 to TRBJ1-1, with TRBD1 identical over 9 bases. Trimming at V came to 6 bases and at J to 4 bases, leaving 3 bases not matched to a gene. Per germline, CDR1 MNHEY and CDR2 SVGAGI. The CDR3 loop spans 13 amino acids. This chain's CDR3 is CASRQGAGTEAFF. The CDR3 DNA follows: TGTGCCAGCAGACAGGGGGCCGGCACTGAAGCTTTCTTT.

This rearrangement joins TRBV10-2 to TRBJ1-1, with D perhaps matching TRBD1 (5 bases). Trimming took off 5 bases at V and 4 bases at J, with 8 bases between the two ends. This CDR3 spans 12 amino acids. Germline V CDR1 and CDR2: WSHSY, SAAADI. The CDR3 spells CASSQGGTEAFF. The CDR3 DNA follows: TGCGCCAGCAGTCAGGGCGGCACTGAAGCTTTCTTT.

This chain joins TRBV7-8 and TRBJ1-6, with 7 positions matching TRBD1. The germline gives CDR1 SGHVS, CDR2 FQNEAQ. V lost 5 bases, J lost 2 bases, and 9 bases stayed unmatched. This CDR3 comprises 17 residues. The CDR3 loop reads CASSPTGNGAYNSPLHF. The CDR3 nucleotides read TGTGCCAGCAGCCCGACAGGGAACGGGGCCTATAATTCACCCCTCCACTTT.

This chain links TRBV2 with TRBJ2-1; tentative D call: TRBD1 (6 bases). From germline, CDR1 is SNHLY and CDR2 FYNNEI. Between the trimmed V and J ends, which lost 8 bases and 5 bases, there was a span of 13 bases. The CDR3 extends over 13 amino acids. CDR3 in DNA: TGTGCCAGCGGTCGGGACACTGACAATGAGCAGTTCTTC. Translated: CASGRDTDNEQFF. Filled out from reference TRBV2 and TRBJ2-1, the complete variable domain reads EPEVTQTPSHQVTQMGQEVILRCVPISNHLYFYWYRQILGQKVEFLVSFYNNEISEKSEIFDDQFSVERPDGSNFTLKIRSTKLEDSAMYFCASGRDTDNEQFFGPGTRLTVL.

The chain employs TRBV4-2 and TRBJ1-6; no clear D. With 1 base removed from V and 10 bases from J, the gap between germline ends came to 14 bases. CDR1 and CDR2 (germline): LGHNA, YNFKEQ. This CDR3 comprises 15 residues. Here the CDR3 reads CASSQVESATSPLHF. The CDR3 DNA sequence: TGTGCCAGCAGCCAAGTGGAGTCGGCAACGTCACCCCTCCACTTT.

The chain joins TRBV19 to TRBJ1-5; 9 bases fit TRBD1. In germline, CDR1 is LNHDA, CDR2 SQIVND (reference sequence). Germline trimming cut 5 bases from V and 5 bases from J; bases unmatched to any gene: 7. The CDR3 sequence is 15 residues long. As DNA, the CDR3 is TGTGCCAGTAGTCCCGGACAGGGGTTCGATCAGCCCCAGCATTTT. Amino acids: CASSPGQGFDQPQHF.

The rearrangement uses TRBV3-1 (or the pseudogene TRBV3-2) and TRBJ1-2, with a weak D call TRBD1 (6 bases). V was cut by 1 base and J by 4 bases, with 19 bases left in between. The CDR3 totals 17 residues. Germline V gene lookup returns CDR1 LGHDT and CDR2 YNNKEL (reference sequence). In DNA form, the CDR3 reads TGTGCCAGCAGCCAAGTCGGAGGTTCAGGGGCAAGCTATGGCTACACCTTC. Its protein is CASSQVGGSGASYGYTF.

The rearrangement joins TRBV3-1 (or the pseudogene TRBV3-2) to TRBJ2-3, with 7 bases aligning to TRBD2. The CDR3 consists of 16 residues. V trimming: 2 bases; J trimming: 4 bases; junction bases outside the gene matches: 9. Germline CDR1 is LGHDT and CDR2 is YNNKEL (reference sequence). Here the CDR3 reads CASSQTTSWESDTQYF. Written as DNA, the CDR3 is TGTGCCAGCAGCCAAACGACTAGCTGGGAGTCAGATACGCAGTATTTT.

This chain connects TRBV11-2 to TRBJ1-6; tentative D call: TRBD1 (5 bases). The V gene lost 1 base and the J gene lost 7 bases, with 11 bases spanning the gap. This CDR3 has 15 amino acids. Germline V lookup: CDR1 SGHAT, CDR2 FQNNGV. The CDR3 DNA is TGTGCCAGCAGCTTAGGGGCAGGGAAGAATTCACCCCTCCACTTT. Translated, it gives CASSLGAGKNSPLHF.

This chain links TRBV6-1 with TRBJ2-7; D might be TRBD2 (5 bases). CDR3 length: 14 residues. V lost 0 bases and J lost 2, with 8 bases in between. Germline loops: CDR1 MNHNS, CDR2 SASEGT. The CDR3 reads CASSEATAAYEQYF. The CDR3 DNA sequence: TGTGCCAGCAGTGAAGCTACAGCGGCCTACGAGCAGTACTTC.

This clone was counted a few times. The chain recombines TRBV10-1 with TRBJ2-7, with D tentatively TRBD2 (5 bases). V was clipped by 4 bases and J by 3 bases, with 10 bases between them. Germline values: CDR1 WNHNN, CDR2 SYGVQD (reference sequence). CDR3 length: 13 amino acids. CDR3 sequence reads: CASSAGLNYEQYF. The CDR3 region has the DNA TGCGCCAGCAGTGCTGGACTGAACTACGAGCAGTACTTC.

This clone occurred once. The J gene is TRBJ2-5, the V gene TRBV28, with D maybe TRBD2 (5 bases). Germline CDR1 MDHEN, CDR2 SYDVKM. The CDR3 runs to 13 residues. Trimming removed 6 bases at V and 4 bases at J, with 12 bases between. CDR3 region: CASRPPGRETQYF. CDR3 sequence (DNA): TGTGCCAGCAGGCCCCCGGGGAGAGAGACCCAGTACTTC.

The J gene is TRBJ2-7, the V gene TRBV10-3; no firm D call. Germline lookup yields CDR1 ENHRY and CDR2 SYGVKD. This CDR3 region has 13 residues. V gave up 4 bases and J gave up 3 bases, with 10 bases separating them. The CDR3: CAISVEINYEQYF. The CDR3 DNA follows: TGTGCCATCAGTGTAGAAATCAACTACGAGCAGTACTTC.

This clone has just one count. This sequence joins TRBV6-5 and TRBJ1-2; D not certain. Trimming took 7 bases from V and 8 from J, leaving 17 bases between them. The CDR3 is 13 residues long. CDR1 is MNHEY, CDR2 SVGAGI, per germline. CDR3 in DNA: TGTGCCAGCACTGGCGGGGAGTGGGAAGGCTACACCTTC. It is translated as CASTGGEWEGYTF.

The J gene is TRBJ2-7, the V gene TRBV11-3; perhaps TRBD1 as D (6 bases). The CDR3 length is 13 residues. Trimming left V 0 bases short and J 6 bases short, with 9 bases between. The V gene's germline CDR1 is SGHNT and CDR2 YENEEA. The CDR3 is CASSLDSGAEQYF. In DNA, the CDR3 is TGTGCCAGCAGCTTAGATTCAGGGGCCGAGCAGTACTTC.

V and J are TRBV2 and TRBJ2-7, with a tentative D call TRBD1 (5 bases). Deletions cut 4 bases from V and 3 bases from J, with 19 bases between. Germline V gene sequence: CDR1 SNHLY, CDR2 FYNNEI. The CDR3 has 16 amino acids. The CDR3 region is CASSGAGRGPLYEQYF. CDR3 in DNA: TGTGCCAGCAGTGGTGCCGGAAGGGGCCCCCTCTACGAGCAGTACTTC.

V is TRBV6-5 and J is TRBJ1-2; 10 bases are a match to TRBD1. The J segment lost 7 bases and the V segment lost 2 bases, leaving 4 bases of the junction unmatched. This CDR3 comprises 14 residues. Germline V CDR1 and CDR2: MNHEY, SVGAGI. The CDR3 sequence: CASSYTRQGAGYTF. The CDR3 nucleotides are TGTGCCAGCAGTTACACCAGACAGGGGGCTGGCTACACCTTC.

The genes are TRBV5-1 and TRBJ2-5; 10 bases align to TRBD1. The V gene's germline CDR1 is SGHRS and CDR2 YFSETQ. Trimming removed 0 bases from V and 3 bases from J; junction bases left unmatched: 5. The CDR3 consists of 16 residues. CDR3 sequence reads: CASSLGTGGGKETQYF. In DNA form, the CDR3 reads TGCGCCAGCAGCTTGGGGACAGGGGGAGGAAAAGAGACCCAGTACTTC.

The chain carries TRBV6-5 and TRBJ1-6; 9 bases agree with TRBD1. The germline V gene encodes CDR1 MNHEY and CDR2 SVGAGI. Trimming cost V 6 bases and J 8 bases; bases outside gene matches: 8. The CDR3 consists of 15 residues. The CDR3 DNA reads TGTGCCAGCAGAACGGAGGGACAGGGAGATTCACCCCTCCACTTT. This codes for CASRTEGQGDSPLHF.

This clone was picked up a small number of times. This chain uses TRBV5-1 with TRBJ1-3, with 10 bases lining up with TRBD1. The CDR3 spans 16 residues. The J segment lost 2 bases and the V segment lost 3 bases, leaving 5 bases of the junction unmatched. Germline CDR1 is SGHRS and CDR2 is YFSETQ. This CDR3 is CASSSGTGDAGNTIYF. Written as DNA, the CDR3 is TGCGCCAGCAGCTCGGGGACAGGGGACGCTGGAAACACCATATATTTT.

V is TRBV4-1 and J is TRBJ1-2, with D perhaps matching TRBD1 (6 bases). The germline CDR1 and CDR2 sequences are MGHRA and YSYEKL. This CDR3 is built from 14 residues. Trimming stripped 4 bases from V and 5 bases from J, with 14 bases between. The DNA for the CDR3 is TGCGCCAGCAGCCCTCAGGGGTTACGGTATGGCTACACCTTC. It encodes CASSPQGLRYGYTF.

This chain joins TRBV24-1 and TRBJ1-6; D may be TRBD1 (6 bases). V was shortened by 4 bases and J by 7 bases, with 31 bases between the two germline ends. Germline V CDR1 and CDR2: KGHDR, SFDVKD. The CDR3 is made up of 21 amino acids. The DNA of the CDR3 is TGTGCCACCAGTGACTCCTTCTACAGGGACCCGGGGCAAAGGGAAAATTCACCCCTCCACTTT. Translating gives CATSDSFYRDPGQRENSPLHF.

The rearrangement links TRBV4-1 to TRBJ2-1; 8 bases fit TRBD1. In germline, CDR1 is MGHRA, CDR2 YSYEKL. The CDR3 has 18 amino acids. Trimming took 5 bases from V and 6 from J; bases not matched to a gene: 18. CDR3 in amino acids: CASSDPPGTGTQGNEQFF. Here the CDR3 DNA reads TGCGCCAGCAGCGACCCCCCCGGGACAGGAACCCAGGGCAATGAGCAGTTCTTC.

The chain carries TRBV5-4 and TRBJ1-2; D gene unclear. The CDR3 loop spans 16 amino acids. Trimming shortened V by 1 base and J by 3 bases, and 16 bases separated the two germline ends. The V gene's germline CDR1 is SGHNT and CDR2 YYREEE (reference sequence). CDR3 DNA: TGTGCCAGCAGCTTGAGTCTGAGCGTACCGTACTATGGCTACACCTTC. The encoded protein is CASSLSLSVPYYGYTF.

The V call is TRBV2, the J call TRBJ2-7; a possible D gene is TRBD1 (5 bases). Germline V lookup: CDR1 SNHLY, CDR2 FYNNEI. Trimming stripped 0 bases from V and 6 bases from J, with 12 bases between. This CDR3 comprises 14 residues. In DNA, the CDR3 is TGTGCCAGCAGTGAAGCTCGCAGGGTTGGCGAGCAGTACTTC. Its translation is CASSEARRVGEQYF.